Included here is one T cell receptor beta chain sequence, with context. Per germline, CDR1 SGHTA and CDR2 FQGNSA. Trimming took 2 bases from V and 8 from J, leaving 15 bases between them. The CDR3 has 14 residues. The data are from a study of blood T cell repertoires in COVID-19. Study at large: From T cells, B-cell-depleted T cells, or PBMCs came the material, which was cDNA or gDNA.

Sequenced by immunoSEQ multiplex PCR; TCRdb stores in-frame clones only, minus some. Of more than 85,000 clones listed, roughly 84% are singletons. V usage is TRBV7-2 and J usage is TRBJ1-2; a possible D gene is TRBD1 (5 bases). The receptor was derived from a human donor in a cohort sampled during active COVID-19. Sequencing input: peripheral blood. CDR3 sequence (DNA): TGTGCCAGCAGCTTATCGACAGTTCAACAGGGCTACACCTTC. As protein: CASSLSTVQQGYTF.